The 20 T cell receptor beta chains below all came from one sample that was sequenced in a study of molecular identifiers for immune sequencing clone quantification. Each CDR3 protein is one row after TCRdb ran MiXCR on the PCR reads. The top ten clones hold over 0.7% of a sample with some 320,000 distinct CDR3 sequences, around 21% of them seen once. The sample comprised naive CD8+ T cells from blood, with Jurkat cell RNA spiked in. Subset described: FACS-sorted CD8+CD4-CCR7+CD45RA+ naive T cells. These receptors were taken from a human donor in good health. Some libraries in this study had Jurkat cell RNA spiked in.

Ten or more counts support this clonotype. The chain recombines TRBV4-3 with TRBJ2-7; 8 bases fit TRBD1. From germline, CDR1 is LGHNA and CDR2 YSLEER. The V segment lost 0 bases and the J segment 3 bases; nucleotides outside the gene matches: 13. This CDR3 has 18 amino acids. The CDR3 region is CASSQDRPGTGSFYEQYF. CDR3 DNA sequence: TGCGCCAGCAGCCAAGATCGACCCGGGACAGGATCTTTCTACGAGCAGTACTTC.

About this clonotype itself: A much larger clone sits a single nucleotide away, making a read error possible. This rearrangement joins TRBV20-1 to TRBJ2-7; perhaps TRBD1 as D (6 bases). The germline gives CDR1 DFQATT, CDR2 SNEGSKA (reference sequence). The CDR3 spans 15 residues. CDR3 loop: CSARGSRENSYEQHF. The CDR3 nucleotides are TGCAGTGCCAGGGGATCAAGAGAGAACTCCTACGAGCAGCACTTC.

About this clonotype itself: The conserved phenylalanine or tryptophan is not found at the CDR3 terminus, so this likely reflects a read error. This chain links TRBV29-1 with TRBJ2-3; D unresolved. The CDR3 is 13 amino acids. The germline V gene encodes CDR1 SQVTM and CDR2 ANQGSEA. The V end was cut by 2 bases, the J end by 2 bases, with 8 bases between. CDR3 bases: TGCAGCGTTGAACTAACCACCACAGATACGCAGTATTCT. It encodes CSVELTTTDTQYS.

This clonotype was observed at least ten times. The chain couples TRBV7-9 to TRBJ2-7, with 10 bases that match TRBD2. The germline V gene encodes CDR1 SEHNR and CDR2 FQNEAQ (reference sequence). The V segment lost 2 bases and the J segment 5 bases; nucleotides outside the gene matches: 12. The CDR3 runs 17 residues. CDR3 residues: CASSLPAGGLPTDEQYF. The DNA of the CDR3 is TGTGCCAGCAGCTTACCAGCGGGAGGGCTCCCAACGGACGAGCAGTACTTC.

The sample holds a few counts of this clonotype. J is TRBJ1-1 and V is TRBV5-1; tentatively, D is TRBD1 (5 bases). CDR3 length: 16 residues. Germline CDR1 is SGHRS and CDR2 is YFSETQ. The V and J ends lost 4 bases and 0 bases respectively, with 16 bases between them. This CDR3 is CASSLHPGGVNTEAFF. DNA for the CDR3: TGCGCCAGCAGCCTCCACCCGGGGGGGGTGAACACTGAAGCTTTCTTT.

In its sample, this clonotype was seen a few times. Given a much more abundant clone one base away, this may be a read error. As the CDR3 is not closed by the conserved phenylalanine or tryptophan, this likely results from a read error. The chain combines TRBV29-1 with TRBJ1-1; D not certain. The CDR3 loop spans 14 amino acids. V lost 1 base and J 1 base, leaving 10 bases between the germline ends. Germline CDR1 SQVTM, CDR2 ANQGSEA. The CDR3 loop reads CSVEGYKSNTEAFL. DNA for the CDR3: TGCAGCGTTGAAGGCTATAAGTCGAACACTGAAGCTTTCCTT.

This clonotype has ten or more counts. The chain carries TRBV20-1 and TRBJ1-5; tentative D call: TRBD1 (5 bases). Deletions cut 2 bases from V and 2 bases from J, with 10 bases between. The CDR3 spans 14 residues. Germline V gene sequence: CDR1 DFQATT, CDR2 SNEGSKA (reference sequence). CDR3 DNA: TGCAGTGCTAGACAGGGCCGCGGCAATCAGCCCCAGCATTTT. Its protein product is CSARQGRGNQPQHF.

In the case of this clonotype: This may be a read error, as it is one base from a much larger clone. CDR3 protein: CAGRFTGGDYGYTF. DNA for the CDR3: TGTGCCGGCAGATTCACAGGGGGCGACTATGGCTACACCTTC. V and J are TRBV5-3 and TRBJ1-2; 9 bases fit TRBD1. TRBV5-3 is designated an ORF whose function remains uncertain. The CDR3 is 14 amino acids. Losses at the gene ends were 10 bases for V and 3 bases for J; bases not matched to a gene: 10.

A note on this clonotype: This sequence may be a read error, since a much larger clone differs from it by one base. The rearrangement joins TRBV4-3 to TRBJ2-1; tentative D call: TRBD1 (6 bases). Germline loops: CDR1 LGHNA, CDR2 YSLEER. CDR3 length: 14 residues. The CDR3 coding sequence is TGCGCCAGCAGCCAAGATTTGAGGGACAATGAGCAGTCCTTC. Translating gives CASSQDLRDNEQSF.

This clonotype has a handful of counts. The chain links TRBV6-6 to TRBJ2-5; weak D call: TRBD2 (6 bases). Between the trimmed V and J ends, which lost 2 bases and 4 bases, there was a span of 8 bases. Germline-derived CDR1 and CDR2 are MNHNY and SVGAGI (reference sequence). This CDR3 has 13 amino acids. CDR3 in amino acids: CASSYAGSETQYF. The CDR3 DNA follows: TGTGCCAGCAGTTACGCGGGGTCAGAGACCCAGTACTTC.

The CDR3 region is CASSYSFELYTGELFF. Written as DNA, the CDR3 is TGTGCCAGCAGTTATTCTTTCGAGCTCTACACCGGGGAGCTGTTTTTT. The chain joins TRBV6-5 to TRBJ2-2, with D unclear. The CDR3 length is 16 residues. Germline values: CDR1 MNHEY, CDR2 SVGAGI. V was shortened by 3 bases and J by 3 bases, with 14 bases between the two germline ends.

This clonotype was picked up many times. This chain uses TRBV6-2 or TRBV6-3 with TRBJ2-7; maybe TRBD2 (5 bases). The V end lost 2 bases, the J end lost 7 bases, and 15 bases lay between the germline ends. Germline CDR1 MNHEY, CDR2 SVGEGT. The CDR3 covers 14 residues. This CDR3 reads CASSYTKAGVEQYF. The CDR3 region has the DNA TGTGCCAGCAGTTACACCAAGGCCGGGGTTGAGCAGTACTTC.

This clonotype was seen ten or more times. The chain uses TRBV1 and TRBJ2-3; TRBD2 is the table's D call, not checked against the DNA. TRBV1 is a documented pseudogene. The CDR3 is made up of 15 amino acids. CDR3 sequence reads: CTSSQGTRKADTQYF. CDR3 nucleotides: TGCACCAGCAGCCAAGGGACTAGAAAGGCAGATACGCAGTATTTT.

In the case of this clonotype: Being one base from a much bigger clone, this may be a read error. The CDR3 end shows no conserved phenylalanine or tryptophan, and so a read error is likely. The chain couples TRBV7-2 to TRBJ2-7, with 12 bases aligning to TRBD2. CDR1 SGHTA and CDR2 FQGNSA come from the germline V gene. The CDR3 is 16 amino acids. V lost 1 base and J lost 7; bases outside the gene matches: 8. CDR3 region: CASSLGLAGASGEQYL. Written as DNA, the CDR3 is TGTGCCAGCAGCTTAGGACTAGCGGGGGCCTCGGGAGAGCAGTACCTC.

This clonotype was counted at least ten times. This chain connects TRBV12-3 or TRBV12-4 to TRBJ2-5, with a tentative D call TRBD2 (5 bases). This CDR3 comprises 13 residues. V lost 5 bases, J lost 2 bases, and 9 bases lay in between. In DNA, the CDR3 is TGTGCCAGCAGTGGACTGGGTCAAGAGACCCAGTACTTC. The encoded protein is CASSGLGQETQYF.

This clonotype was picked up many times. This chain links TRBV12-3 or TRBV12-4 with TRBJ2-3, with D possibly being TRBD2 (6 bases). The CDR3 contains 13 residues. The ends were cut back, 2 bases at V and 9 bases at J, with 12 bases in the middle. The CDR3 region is CASSLSIAGTQYF. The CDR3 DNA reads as TGTGCCAGCAGTTTAAGTATTGCGGGGACGCAGTATTTT.

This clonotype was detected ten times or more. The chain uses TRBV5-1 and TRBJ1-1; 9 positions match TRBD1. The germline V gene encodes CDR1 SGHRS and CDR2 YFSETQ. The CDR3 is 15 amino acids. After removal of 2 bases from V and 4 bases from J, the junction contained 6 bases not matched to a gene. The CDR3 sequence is CASSFTGGIVTEAFF. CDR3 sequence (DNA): TGCGCCAGCAGCTTTACAGGGGGCATAGTCACTGAAGCTTTCTTT.

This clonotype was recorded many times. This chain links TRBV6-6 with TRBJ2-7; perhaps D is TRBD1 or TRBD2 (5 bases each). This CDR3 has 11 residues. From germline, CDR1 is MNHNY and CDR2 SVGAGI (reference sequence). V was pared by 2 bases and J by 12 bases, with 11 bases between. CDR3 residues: CASSYAGRAYF. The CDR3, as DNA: TGTGCCAGCAGTTACGCAGGGAGAGCGTACTTC.

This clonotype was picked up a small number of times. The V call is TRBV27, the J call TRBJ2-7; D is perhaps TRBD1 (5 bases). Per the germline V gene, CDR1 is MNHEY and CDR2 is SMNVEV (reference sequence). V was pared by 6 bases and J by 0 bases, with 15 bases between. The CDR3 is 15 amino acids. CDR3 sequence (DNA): TGTGCCAGCAGCGAAGGGCCAGGGCTCTCCTACGAGCAGTACTTC. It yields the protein CASSEGPGLSYEQYF.

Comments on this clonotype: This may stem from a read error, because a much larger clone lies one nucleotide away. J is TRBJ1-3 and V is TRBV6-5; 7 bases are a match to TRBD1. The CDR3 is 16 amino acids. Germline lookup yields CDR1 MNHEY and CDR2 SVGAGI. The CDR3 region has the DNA TGTGTCAGCAGTTACTCCTGGGACAGCGTACGGAACACCATATATTTT. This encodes CVSSYSWDSVRNTIYF.